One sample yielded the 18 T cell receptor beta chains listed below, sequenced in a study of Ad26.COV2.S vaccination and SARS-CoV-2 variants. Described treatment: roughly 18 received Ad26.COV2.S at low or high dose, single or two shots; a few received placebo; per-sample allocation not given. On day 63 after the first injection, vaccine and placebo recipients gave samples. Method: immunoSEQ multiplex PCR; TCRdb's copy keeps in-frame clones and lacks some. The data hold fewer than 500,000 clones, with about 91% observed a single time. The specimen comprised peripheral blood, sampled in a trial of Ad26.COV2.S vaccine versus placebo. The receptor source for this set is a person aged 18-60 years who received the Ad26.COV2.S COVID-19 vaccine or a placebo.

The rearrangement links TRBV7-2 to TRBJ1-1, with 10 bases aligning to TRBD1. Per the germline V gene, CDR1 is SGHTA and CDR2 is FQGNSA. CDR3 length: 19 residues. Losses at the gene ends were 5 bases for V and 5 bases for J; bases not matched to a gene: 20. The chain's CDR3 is CASSIHASDWTGGRTEAFF. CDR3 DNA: TGTGCCAGCAGCATTCATGCCTCGGATTGGACAGGGGGTAGGACTGAAGCTTTCTTT.

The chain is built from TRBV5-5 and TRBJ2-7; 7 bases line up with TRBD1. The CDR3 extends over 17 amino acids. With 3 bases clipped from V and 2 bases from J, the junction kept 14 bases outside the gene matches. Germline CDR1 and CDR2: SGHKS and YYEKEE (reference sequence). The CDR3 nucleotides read TGTGCCAGCAGCTCAAAATTCCGGGACAGTTTCCCCTACGAGCAGTACGTC. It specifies CASSSKFRDSFPYEQYV.

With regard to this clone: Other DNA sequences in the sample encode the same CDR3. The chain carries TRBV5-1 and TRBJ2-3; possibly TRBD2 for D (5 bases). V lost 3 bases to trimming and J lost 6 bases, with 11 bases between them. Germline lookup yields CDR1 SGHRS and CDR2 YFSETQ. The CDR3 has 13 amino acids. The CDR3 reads CASSSERADTQYF. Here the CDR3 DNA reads TGCGCCAGCAGCTCGGAGAGGGCGGATACGCAGTATTTT.

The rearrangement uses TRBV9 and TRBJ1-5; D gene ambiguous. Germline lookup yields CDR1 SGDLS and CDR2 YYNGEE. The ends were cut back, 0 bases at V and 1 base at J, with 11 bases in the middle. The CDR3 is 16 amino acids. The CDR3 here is CASSVGDSVSNQPQHF. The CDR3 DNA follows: TGTGCCAGCAGCGTAGGAGATTCGGTCAGCAATCAGCCCCAGCATTTT.

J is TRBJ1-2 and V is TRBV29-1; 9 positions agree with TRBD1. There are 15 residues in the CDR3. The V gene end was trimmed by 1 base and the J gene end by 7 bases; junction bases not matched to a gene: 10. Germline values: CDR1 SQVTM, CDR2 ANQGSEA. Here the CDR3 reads CSVEGDRVASSGYTF. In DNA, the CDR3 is TGCAGCGTTGAAGGGGACAGGGTTGCTTCCTCTGGCTACACCTTC.

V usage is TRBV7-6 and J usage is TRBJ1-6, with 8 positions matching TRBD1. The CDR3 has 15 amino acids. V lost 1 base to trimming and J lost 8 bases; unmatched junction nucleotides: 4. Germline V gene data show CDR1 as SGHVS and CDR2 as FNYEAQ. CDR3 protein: CASSLGTGWDSPLHF. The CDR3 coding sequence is TGTGCCAGCAGCTTAGGGACAGGGTGGGATTCACCCCTCCACTTT.

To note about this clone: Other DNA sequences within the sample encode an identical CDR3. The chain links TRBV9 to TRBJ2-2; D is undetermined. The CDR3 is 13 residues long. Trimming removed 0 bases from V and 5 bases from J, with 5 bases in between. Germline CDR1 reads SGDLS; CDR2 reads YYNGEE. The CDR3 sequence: CASSVGPTGELFF. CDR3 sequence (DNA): TGTGCCAGCAGCGTAGGTCCGACCGGGGAGCTGTTTTTT.

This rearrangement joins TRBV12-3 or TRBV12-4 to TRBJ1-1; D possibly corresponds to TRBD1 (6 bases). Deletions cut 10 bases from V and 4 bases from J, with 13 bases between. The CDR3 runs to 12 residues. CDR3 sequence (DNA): TGTGCCACCAGGAAGGGGGGCACTGAAGCTTTCTTT. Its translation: CATRKGGTEAFF.

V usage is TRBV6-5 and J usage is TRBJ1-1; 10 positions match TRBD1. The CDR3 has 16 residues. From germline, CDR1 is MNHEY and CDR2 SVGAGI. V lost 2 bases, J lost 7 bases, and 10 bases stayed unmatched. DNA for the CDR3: TGTGCCAGCAGTTACGCGGGACAGGGGCCTCAGTTTGAAGCTTTCTTT. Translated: CASSYAGQGPQFEAFF.

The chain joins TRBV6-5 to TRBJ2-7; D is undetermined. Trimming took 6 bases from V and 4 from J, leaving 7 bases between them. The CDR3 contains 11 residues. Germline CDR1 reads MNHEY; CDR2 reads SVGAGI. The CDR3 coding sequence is TGTGCCAGCAGATCTGTATACGAGCAGTACTTC. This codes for CASRSVYEQYF.

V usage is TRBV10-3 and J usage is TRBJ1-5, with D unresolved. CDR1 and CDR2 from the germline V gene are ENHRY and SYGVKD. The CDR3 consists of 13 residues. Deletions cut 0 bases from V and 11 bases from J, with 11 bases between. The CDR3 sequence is CAISESQRSAQHF. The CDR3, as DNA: TGTGCCATCAGTGAGTCCCAGAGATCGGCCCAGCATTTT.

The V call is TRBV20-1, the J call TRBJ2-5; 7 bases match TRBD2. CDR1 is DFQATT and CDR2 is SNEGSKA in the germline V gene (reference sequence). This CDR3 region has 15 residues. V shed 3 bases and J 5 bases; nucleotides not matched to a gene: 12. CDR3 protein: CSASLLARAQETQYF. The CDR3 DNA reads TGCAGTGCTAGTTTACTAGCGAGGGCCCAGGAGACCCAGTACTTC.

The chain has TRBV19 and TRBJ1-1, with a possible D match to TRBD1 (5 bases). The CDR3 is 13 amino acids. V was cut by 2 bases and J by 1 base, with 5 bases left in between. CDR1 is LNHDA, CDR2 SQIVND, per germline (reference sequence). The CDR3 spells CASSITGNTEAFF. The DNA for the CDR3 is TGTGCCAGTAGTATAACAGGGAACACTGAAGCTTTCTTT.

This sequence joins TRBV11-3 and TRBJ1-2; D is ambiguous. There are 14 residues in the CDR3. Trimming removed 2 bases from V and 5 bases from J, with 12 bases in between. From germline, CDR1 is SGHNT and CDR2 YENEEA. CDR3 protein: CASSLRMKGYGYTF. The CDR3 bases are TGTGCCAGCAGCTTAAGGATGAAAGGATATGGCTACACCTTC.

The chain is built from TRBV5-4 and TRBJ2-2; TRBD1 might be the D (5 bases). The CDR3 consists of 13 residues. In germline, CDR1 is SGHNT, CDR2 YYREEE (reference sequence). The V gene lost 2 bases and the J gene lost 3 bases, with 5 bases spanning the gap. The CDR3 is CASSFRDTGELFF. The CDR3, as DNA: TGTGCCAGCAGCTTCAGGGACACCGGGGAGCTGTTTTTT.

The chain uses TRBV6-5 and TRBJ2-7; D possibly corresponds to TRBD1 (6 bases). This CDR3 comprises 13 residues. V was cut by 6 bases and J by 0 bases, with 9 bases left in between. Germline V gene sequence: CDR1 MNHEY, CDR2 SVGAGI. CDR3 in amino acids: CASRLGGSYEQYF. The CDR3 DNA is TGTGCCAGCAGGTTAGGGGGCTCCTACGAGCAGTACTTC.

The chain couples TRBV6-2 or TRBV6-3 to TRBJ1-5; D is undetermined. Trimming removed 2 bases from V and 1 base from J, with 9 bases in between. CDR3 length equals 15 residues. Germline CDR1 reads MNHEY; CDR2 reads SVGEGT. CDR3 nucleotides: TGTGCCAGCAGTTACACGGACTACAGCAATCAGCCCCAGCATTTT. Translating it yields CASSYTDYSNQPQHF.

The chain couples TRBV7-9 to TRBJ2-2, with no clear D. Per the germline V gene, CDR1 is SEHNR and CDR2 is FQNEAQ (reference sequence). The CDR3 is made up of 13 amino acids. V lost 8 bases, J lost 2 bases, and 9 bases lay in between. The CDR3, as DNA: TGTGCCAGCGGGTCTTTTAACACCGGGGAGCTGTTTTTT. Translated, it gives CASGSFNTGELFF.